The rows below give T cell receptor beta chains drawn from one sample of a study of blood T cell repertoires in COVID-19. The data were produced by immunoSEQ multiplex PCR, yet TCRdb's version contains in-frame clones alone and is incomplete. The sample contains over 80,000 clones, roughly nine tenths of which appear only once. Material for sequencing was peripheral blood. These receptors came from a human donor with active COVID-19. The donor label of this sample is uncertain. Both conserved end residues are part of each CDR3. D genes are given only for firm matches.

V	D	J	CDR3	DNA
TRBV3-1/TRBV3-2	.	TRBJ2-5	CASSAASGQETQYF	TGTGCCAGCAGTGCCGCTTCGGGCCAAGAGACCCAGTACTTC
TRBV6-6	TRBD2	TRBJ2-3	CASSRSGGTDTQYF	TGTGCCAGCAGTCGTAGCGGGGGCACAGATACGCAGTATTTT
TRBV15	.	TRBJ2-1	CATSWDRGRLAGGNEQFF	TGTGCCACCAGCTGGGACAGGGGAAGACTAGCGGGTGGGAATGAGCAGTTCTTC
TRBV2	TRBD1	TRBJ2-7	CASSGVVDRDPYEQYF	TGTGCCAGCAGTGGGGTAGTCGACAGGGATCCCTACGAGCAGTACTTC
TRBV27	.	TRBJ1-5	CASSLDSAPEQPQHF	TGTGCCAGCAGTTTAGACAGTGCCCCTGAGCAGCCCCAGCATTTT
TRBV11-3	TRBD2	TRBJ2-2	CASSLRTSAPGELFF	TGTGCCAGCAGCTTAAGGACTAGCGCCCCCGGGGAGCTGTTTTTT
TRBV5-5	TRBD1	TRBJ2-2	CASSWDRGDTGELFF	TGTGCCAGCAGCTGGGACAGGGGGGACACCGGGGAGCTGTTTTTT
TRBV7-6	TRBD2	TRBJ2-1	CASSSTSGGAYEQFF	TGTGCCAGCAGTTCGACTAGCGGGGGGGCCTATGAGCAGTTCTTC
TRBV28	.	TRBJ2-2	CASTYGAGELFF	TGTGCCAGCACCTACGGAGCCGGGGAGCTGTTTTTT
TRBV5-5	.	TRBJ1-1	CASSPGDSNTEAFF	TGTGCCAGCAGCCCTGGAGACTCGAACACTGAAGCTTTCTTT